Presented here are 14 T cell receptor beta chains from one specimen sequenced in a study of blood T cell repertoires in COVID-19 (dated by TCRdb to the early 2020s). The library was generated by the immunoSEQ multiplex PCR assay. In TCRdb, the immuneACCESS table is reduced to in-frame sequences with V and J assigned. These tables do not hold every clone; where another copy was compared, an unresolved V gene accounts for under half, and the others remain unexplained. The sample table lists roughly 190,000 clones, 82% of them with a count of one. 6.5% to 9.5% of the sample is taken by the ten largest. The sample comprised peripheral blood. All receptors come from a woman aged 55-75 years with COVID-19, enrolled during active disease.

The chain joins TRBV19 to TRBJ1-1; D might be TRBD1 (6 bases). In germline, CDR1 is LNHDA, CDR2 SQIVND (reference sequence). There are 17 residues in the CDR3. V lost 3 bases and J 3 bases, leaving 20 bases between the germline ends. The CDR3 nucleotides read TGTGCCAGTAGTATCATTCTTACCAGGGGTCGTGACACTGAAGCTTTCTTT. It translates to CASSIILTRGRDTEAFF.

The chain uses TRBV7-9 and TRBJ2-1; a weak D match, TRBD2 (6 bases). The CDR3 loop spans 14 amino acids. The V end was cut by 0 bases, the J end by 6 bases, with 9 bases between. CDR1 and CDR2 from the germline V gene are SEHNR and FQNEAQ (reference sequence). The CDR3 region has the DNA TGTGCCAGCAGCTTAGCACTAGCCGGCAATGAGCAGTTCTTC. It yields the protein CASSLALAGNEQFF.

CDR3 region: CASSMGQSNSGNTIYF. The DNA of the CDR3 is TGTGCCAGTAGTATGGGACAGAGCAACTCTGGAAACACCATATATTTT. V usage is TRBV19 and J usage is TRBJ1-3, with TRBD1 identical over 7 bases. The CDR3 consists of 16 residues. J was trimmed by 0 bases and V by 3 bases; bases with no gene match: 5. Per the germline V gene, CDR1 is LNHDA and CDR2 is SQIVND (reference sequence).

The chain has TRBV28 and TRBJ1-2, with 8 bases identical to TRBD1. The V segment lost 5 bases and the J segment 12 bases; nucleotides outside the gene matches: 8. In germline, CDR1 is MDHEN, CDR2 SYDVKM. CDR3 length: 12 residues. The CDR3 spells CASSRNRGDDTF. The CDR3 DNA reads TGTGCCAGCAGTCGAAACAGGGGGGATGACACCTTC.

The chain recombines TRBV6-1 with TRBJ2-3, with 7 bases aligning to TRBD2. After removal of 3 bases from V and 0 bases from J, the junction contained 12 bases not matched to a gene. Germline V gene sequence: CDR1 MNHNS, CDR2 SASEGT. The CDR3 consists of 18 residues. The DNA of the CDR3 is TGTGCCAGCAGTGACCTGCCCTTTGGGGGGGTTAGCACAGATACGCAGTATTTT. Translating gives CASSDLPFGGVSTDTQYF.

The chain couples TRBV5-1 to TRBJ2-2; TRBD2 matches 7 bases. J was trimmed by 4 bases and V by 0 bases; bases with no gene match: 6. The germline gives CDR1 SGHRS, CDR2 YFSETQ. The CDR3 is made up of 16 amino acids. CDR3 coding DNA: TGCGCCAGCAGCTTGGTCCCTTCGGGGGGCACCGGGGAGCTGTTTTTT. It yields the protein CASSLVPSGGTGELFF.

This chain uses TRBV3-1 (or the pseudogene TRBV3-2) with TRBJ1-3; D ambiguous. V was cut by 4 bases and J by 0 bases, with 7 bases left in between. The germline V gene has CDR1 LGHDT and CDR2 YNNKEL (reference sequence). This CDR3 has 14 residues. This CDR3 is CASSPPGSGNTIYF. The CDR3, as DNA: TGTGCCAGCAGCCCTCCGGGCTCTGGAAACACCATATATTTT.

This clone has more than one count but fewer than ten. The chain employs TRBV4-1 and TRBJ1-5, with a weak D call TRBD1 (6 bases). The CDR3 is 15 amino acids. The V and J ends lost 0 bases and 7 bases respectively, with 13 bases between them. From germline, CDR1 is MGHRA and CDR2 YSYEKL. The CDR3 sequence is CASSQDTGGWQPQHF. The DNA of the CDR3 is TGCGCCAGCAGCCAAGATACGGGGGGCTGGCAGCCCCAGCATTTT.

The genes are TRBV5-6 and TRBJ2-5; D is possibly TRBD2 (6 bases). Germline CDR1 SGHDT, CDR2 YYEEEE. V was pared by 5 bases and J by 4 bases, with 12 bases between. The CDR3 spans 13 residues. The CDR3 region is CASRRRAGETQYF. CDR3 bases: TGTGCCAGCAGGAGGAGGGCGGGAGAGACCCAGTACTTC. Based on the CDR3 plus reference TRBV5-6 and TRBJ2-5, the full variable domain is DAGVTQSPTHLIKTRGQQVTLRCSPKSGHDTVSWYQQALGQGPQFIFQYYEEEERQRGNFPDRFSGHQFPNYSSELNVNALLLGDSALYLCASRRRAGETQYFGPGTRLLVL.

The chain is built from TRBV6-2 or TRBV6-3 and TRBJ2-3, with D maybe TRBD2 (6 bases). The CDR3 covers 16 residues. Germline CDR1 reads MNHEY; CDR2 reads SVGEGT. Trimming removed 0 bases at V and 2 bases at J, with 12 bases between. The CDR3 bases are TGTGCCAGCAGTTACTCGTTAGCGGCTGACACAGATACGCAGTATTTT. Encoded protein: CASSYSLAADTDTQYF.

The sample holds many counts of this clone. The chain recombines TRBV28 with TRBJ1-1; 7 nucleotides align to TRBD1. Germline V gene data show CDR1 as MDHEN and CDR2 as SYDVKM. Trimming removed 7 bases from V and 10 bases from J; junction bases left unmatched: 6. This CDR3 is built from 11 residues. The chain's CDR3 is CASTYRGRAFF. The CDR3 DNA follows: TGTGCCAGCACCTACAGGGGTAGAGCTTTCTTT. Full variable domain (remainder filled in from reference TRBV28 and TRBJ1-1): DVKVTQSSRYLVKRTGEKVFLECVQDMDHENMFWYRQDPGLGLRLIYFSYDVKMKEKGDIPEGYSVSREKKERFSLILESASTNQTSMYLCASTYRGRAFFGQGTRLTVV.

This chain joins TRBV24-1 and TRBJ2-3; 8 nucleotides agree with TRBD1. CDR3 length: 17 amino acids. Germline CDR1 KGHDR, CDR2 SFDVKD. V trimming: 4 bases; J trimming: 5 bases; junction bases outside the gene matches: 13. The chain's CDR3 is CATSDDMGQVYGDTQYF. The DNA of the CDR3 is TGTGCCACCAGTGACGACATGGGACAGGTGTACGGAGATACGCAGTATTTT.

This chain joins TRBV2 and TRBJ2-1, with TRBD2 matching over 12 bases. V lost 5 bases, J lost 0 bases, and 8 bases stayed unmatched. The germline V gene has CDR1 SNHLY and CDR2 FYNNEI. This CDR3 comprises 18 residues. CDR3 DNA: TGTGCCAGCAGTCCTACTAGCGGGAGGTTTAGCTCCTACAATGAGCAGTTCTTC. Protein product: CASSPTSGRFSSYNEQFF.

The genes are TRBV5-4 and TRBJ2-3; a weak D match, TRBD1 (7 bases). Looked up from germline, CDR1 is SGHNT and CDR2 is YYREEE (reference sequence). Trimming left V 0 bases short and J 4 bases short, with 12 bases between. The CDR3 spans 15 residues. DNA of the CDR3: TGTGCCAGCAGCTTGGACCAGGGGGAGGCAGATACGCAGTATTTT. Translated, it gives CASSLDQGEADTQYF.